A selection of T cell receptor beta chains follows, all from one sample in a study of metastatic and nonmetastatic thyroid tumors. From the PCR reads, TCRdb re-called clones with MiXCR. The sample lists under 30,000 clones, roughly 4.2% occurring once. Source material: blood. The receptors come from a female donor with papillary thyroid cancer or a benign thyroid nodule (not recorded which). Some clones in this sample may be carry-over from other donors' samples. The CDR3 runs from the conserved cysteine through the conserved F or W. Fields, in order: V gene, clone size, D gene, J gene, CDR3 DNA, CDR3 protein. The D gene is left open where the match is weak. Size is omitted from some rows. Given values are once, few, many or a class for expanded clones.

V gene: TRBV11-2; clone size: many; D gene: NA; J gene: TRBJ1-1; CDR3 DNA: TGTGCCAGCAGCCACGGACAAATGAACACTGAAGCTTTCTTT; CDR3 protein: CASSHGQMNTEAFF
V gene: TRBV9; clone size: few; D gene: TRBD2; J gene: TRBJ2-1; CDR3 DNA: TGTGCCAGCGGCTTAGTAGCGGGAGGGCCGAGCTCCTACAATGAGCAGTTCTTC; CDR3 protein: CASGLVAGGPSSYNEQFF
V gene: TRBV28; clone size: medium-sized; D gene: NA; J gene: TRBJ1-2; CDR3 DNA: TGTGCCAGCAGTTTGAGTTACAGCTATGGCTACACCTTC; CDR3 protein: CASSLSYSYGYTF
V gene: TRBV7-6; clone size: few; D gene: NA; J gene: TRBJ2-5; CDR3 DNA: TGTGCCAGCAGCTTAAAGGCGTGGTGGCGAGAGACCCAGTACTTC; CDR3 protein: CASSLKAWWRETQYF
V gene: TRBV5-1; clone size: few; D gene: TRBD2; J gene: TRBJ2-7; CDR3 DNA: TGCGCCAGCAGCGGGACTAGCGGGAGCTACGAGCAGTACTTC; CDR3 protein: CASSGTSGSYEQYF
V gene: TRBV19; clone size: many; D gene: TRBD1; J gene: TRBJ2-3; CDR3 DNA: TGTGCCAGTAGTATAGATGGCAGGGGGACAGATACGCAGTATTTT; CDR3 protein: CASSIDGRGTDTQYF
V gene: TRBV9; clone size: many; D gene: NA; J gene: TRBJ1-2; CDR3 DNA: TGTGCCAGCAGCGTAGCTACTCTCGGGTATGGCTACACCTTC; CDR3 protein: CASSVATLGYGYTF
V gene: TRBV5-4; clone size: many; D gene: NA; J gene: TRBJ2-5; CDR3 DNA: TGTGCCAGCAGCTTGGTCGGTAAAACAGGGTGGGTGGAGACCCAGTACTTC; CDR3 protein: CASSLVGKTGWVETQYF
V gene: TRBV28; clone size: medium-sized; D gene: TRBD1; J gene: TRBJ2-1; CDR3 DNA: TGTGCCAGCACCTCGACAGGGATGATGATGATGAATGAGCAGTTCTTC; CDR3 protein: CASTSTGMMMMNEQFF
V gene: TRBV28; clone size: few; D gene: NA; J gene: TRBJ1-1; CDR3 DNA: TGTGCCAGCAACACCCGCGGGGGGTCGGAGGCGGAAGCTTTCTTT; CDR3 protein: CASNTRGGSEAEAFF
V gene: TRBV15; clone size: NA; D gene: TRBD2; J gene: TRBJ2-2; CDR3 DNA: TGTGCCACCAGCAGAACCCCGGGACTAGCGGTCTCAAGGGACACCGGGGAGCTGTTTTTT; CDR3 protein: CATSRTPGLAVSRDTGELFF
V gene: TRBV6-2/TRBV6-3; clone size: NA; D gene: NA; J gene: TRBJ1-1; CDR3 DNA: TGTGCCAGCACTTCTGTTCTGGACACTGAAGCTTTCTTT; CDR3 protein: CASTSVLDTEAFF
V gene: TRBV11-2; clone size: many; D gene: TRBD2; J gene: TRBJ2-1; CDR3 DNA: TGTGCCAGCAGCTTTCCGGGACTAGCCTCCTACAATGAGCAGTTCTTC; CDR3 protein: CASSFPGLASYNEQFF
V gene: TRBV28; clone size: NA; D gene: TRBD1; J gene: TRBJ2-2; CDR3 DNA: TGTGCCAGCAGGCCGGGACAGGGGACCACCGGGGAGCTGTTTTTT; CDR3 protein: CASRPGQGTTGELFF
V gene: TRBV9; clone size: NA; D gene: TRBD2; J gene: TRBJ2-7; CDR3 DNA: TGTGCCAGCAGCCTAGCGGGAGAATCCTACGAGCAGTACTTC; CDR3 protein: CASSLAGESYEQYF
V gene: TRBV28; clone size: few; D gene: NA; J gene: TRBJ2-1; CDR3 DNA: TGTGCCAGCAGTTTCGGGTTCAATGAGCAGTTCTTC; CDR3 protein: CASSFGFNEQFF
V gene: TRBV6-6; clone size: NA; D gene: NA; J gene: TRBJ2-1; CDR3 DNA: TGTGCCAGCAGTTACTCTGGGGATGAGCAGTTCTTC; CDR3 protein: CASSYSGDEQFF
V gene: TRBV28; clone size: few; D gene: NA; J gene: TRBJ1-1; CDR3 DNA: TGTGCCAGCAGCCACCCAAGAGGAAAGGAGAACACTGAAGCTTTCTTT; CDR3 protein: CASSHPRGKENTEAFF
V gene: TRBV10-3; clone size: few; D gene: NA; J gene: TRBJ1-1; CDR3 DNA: TGTGCCATCAGTGAGTACCGACTCACTGAAGCTTTCTTT; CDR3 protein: CAISEYRLTEAFF
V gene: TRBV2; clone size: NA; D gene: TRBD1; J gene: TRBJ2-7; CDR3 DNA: TGTGCCAGCAGATACGGGAAAGGGGGCCAAGAGCAGTACTTC; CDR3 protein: CASRYGKGGQEQYF
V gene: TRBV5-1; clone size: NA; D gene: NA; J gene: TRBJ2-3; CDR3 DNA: TGCGCCAGCAGCCCGGAAGAAGGGGATGGGGGAGATACGCAGTATTTT; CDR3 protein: CASSPEEGDGGDTQYF
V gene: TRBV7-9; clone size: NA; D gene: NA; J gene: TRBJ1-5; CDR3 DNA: TGTGCCAGCAGCTTAGAGTCGGTGGGTGTGCCCCAGCATTTT; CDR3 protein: CASSLESVGVPQHF
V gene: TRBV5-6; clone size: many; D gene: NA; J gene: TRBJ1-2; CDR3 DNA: TGTGCCAGCAGCGCCCTGGGCGCGGCGAACCGGGGGGGCTACACCTTC; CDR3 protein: CASSALGAANRGGYTF
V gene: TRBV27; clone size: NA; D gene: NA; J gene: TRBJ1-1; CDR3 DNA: TGTGCCAGCAGTATAGAGCTGGCTAACACTGAAGCTTTCTTT; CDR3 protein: CASSIELANTEAFF
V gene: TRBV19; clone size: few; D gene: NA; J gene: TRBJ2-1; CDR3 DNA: TGTGCCAGTAGTAGTCGGTCTAGCGTATACAATGAGCAGTTCTTC; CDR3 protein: CASSSRSSVYNEQFF
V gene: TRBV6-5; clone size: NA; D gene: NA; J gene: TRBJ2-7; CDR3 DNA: TGTGCCAGCAGTTACGGAAACAGGGAGACCTACGAGCAGTACTTC; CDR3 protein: CASSYGNRETYEQYF
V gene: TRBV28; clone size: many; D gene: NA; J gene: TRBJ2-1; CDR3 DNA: TGTGCCAGCGGTCGGGCCCCTTCTATTTACAATGAGCAGTTCTTC; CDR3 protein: CASGRAPSIYNEQFF
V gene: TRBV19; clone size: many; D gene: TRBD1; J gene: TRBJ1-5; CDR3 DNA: TGTGCCACCGAGGGGGCAGGCAATCAGCCCCAGCATTTT; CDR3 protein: CATEGAGNQPQHF
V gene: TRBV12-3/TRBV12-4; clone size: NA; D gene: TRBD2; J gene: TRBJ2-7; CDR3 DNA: TGTGCCAGCAGTTTAGCCCTTGGGCGGGGGTACGAGCAGTACTTC; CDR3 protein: CASSLALGRGYEQYF
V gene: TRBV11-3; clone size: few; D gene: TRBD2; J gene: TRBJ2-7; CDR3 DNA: TGTTCCAGCAGACTCGCCGGACTAGCTTCCTACGAGCAGTACTTC; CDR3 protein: CSSRLAGLASYEQYF
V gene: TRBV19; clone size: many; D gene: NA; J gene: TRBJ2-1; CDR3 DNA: TGTGCCAGTTCTTGGACGGATTCTAACAATGAGCAGTTCTTC; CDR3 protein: CASSWTDSNNEQFF
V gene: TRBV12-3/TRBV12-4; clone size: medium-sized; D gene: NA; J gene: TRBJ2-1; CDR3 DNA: TGTGCCAGCAGTCTCTATAATGAGCAGTTCTTC; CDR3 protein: CASSLYNEQFF
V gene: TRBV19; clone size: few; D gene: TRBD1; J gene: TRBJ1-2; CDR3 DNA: TGTGCCAGTAGGACAATCCGGGACAGGGTAGGCCATGGCTACACCTTC; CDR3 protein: CASRTIRDRVGHGYTF
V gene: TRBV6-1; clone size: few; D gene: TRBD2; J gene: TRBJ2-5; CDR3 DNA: TGTGCCAGCAGTGAGTTACTAGTGGGAGGGCCTCTGGAGACACAGTACTTC; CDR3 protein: CASSELLVGGPLETQYF
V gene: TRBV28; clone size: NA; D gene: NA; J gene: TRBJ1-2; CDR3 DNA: TGTGCCAGCATTGGTGGCTACACCTTC; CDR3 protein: CASIGGYTF
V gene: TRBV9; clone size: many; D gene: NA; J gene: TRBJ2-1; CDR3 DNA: TGTGCCAGCAGCGTAGGAGGCGGGACGGGGAATGAGCAGTTCTTC; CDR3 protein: CASSVGGGTGNEQFF
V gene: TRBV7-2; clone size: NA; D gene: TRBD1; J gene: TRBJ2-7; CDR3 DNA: TGTGCCAGCAGCCCGGGGACAGGGGGCGACGAGCAGTACTTC; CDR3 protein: CASSPGTGGDEQYF
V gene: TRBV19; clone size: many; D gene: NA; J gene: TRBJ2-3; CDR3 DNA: TGTGCCAGTAGTATGCCGTTAGCGGGCACAGATACGCAGTATTTT; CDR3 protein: CASSMPLAGTDTQYF
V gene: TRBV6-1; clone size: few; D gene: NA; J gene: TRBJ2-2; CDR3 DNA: TGTGCCAGCAGTGAGATAGGAGGGGCTGAGGAGCTGTTTTTT; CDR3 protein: CASSEIGGAEELFF
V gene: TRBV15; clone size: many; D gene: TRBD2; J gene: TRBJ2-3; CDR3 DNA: TGTGCCACCAGCACCCTAGCGGGGGCCCCTCCTAATACGCAGTATTTT; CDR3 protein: CATSTLAGAPPNTQYF
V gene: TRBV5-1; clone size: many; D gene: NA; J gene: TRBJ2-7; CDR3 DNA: TGCGCCAGCACCCCTCAGGGGAACTCCTACGAGCAGTACTTC; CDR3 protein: CASTPQGNSYEQYF
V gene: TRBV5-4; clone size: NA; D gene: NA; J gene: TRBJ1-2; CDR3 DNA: TGTGCCAGCAGCTTGACAGCCTCTGCTAACTATGGCTACACCTTC; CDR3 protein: CASSLTASANYGYTF
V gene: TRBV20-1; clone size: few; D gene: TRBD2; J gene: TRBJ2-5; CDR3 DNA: TGCAGTGCTTTTGACCTAGCGGGAGGCCAAGAGACCCAGTACTTC; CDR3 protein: CSAFDLAGGQETQYF
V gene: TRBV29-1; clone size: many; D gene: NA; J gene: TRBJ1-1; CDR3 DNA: TGCAGCGTTGAACCGAACACTGAAGCTTTCTTT; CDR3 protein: CSVEPNTEAFF
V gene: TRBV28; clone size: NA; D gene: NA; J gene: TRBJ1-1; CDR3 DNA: TGTGCCAGCAGGTCGGGCCATACCGGGATCACTGAAGCTTTCTTT; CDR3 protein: CASRSGHTGITEAFF
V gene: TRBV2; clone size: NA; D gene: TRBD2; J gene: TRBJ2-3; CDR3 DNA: TGTGCCAGCAGTGATCTAGCGGCAGGGCTTGATACGCAGTATTTT; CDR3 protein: CASSDLAAGLDTQYF
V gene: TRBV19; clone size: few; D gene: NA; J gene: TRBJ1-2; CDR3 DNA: TGTGCCAGTACCCCGTTCAAAGGGGCGGGCTATGGCTACACCTTC; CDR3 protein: CASTPFKGAGYGYTF